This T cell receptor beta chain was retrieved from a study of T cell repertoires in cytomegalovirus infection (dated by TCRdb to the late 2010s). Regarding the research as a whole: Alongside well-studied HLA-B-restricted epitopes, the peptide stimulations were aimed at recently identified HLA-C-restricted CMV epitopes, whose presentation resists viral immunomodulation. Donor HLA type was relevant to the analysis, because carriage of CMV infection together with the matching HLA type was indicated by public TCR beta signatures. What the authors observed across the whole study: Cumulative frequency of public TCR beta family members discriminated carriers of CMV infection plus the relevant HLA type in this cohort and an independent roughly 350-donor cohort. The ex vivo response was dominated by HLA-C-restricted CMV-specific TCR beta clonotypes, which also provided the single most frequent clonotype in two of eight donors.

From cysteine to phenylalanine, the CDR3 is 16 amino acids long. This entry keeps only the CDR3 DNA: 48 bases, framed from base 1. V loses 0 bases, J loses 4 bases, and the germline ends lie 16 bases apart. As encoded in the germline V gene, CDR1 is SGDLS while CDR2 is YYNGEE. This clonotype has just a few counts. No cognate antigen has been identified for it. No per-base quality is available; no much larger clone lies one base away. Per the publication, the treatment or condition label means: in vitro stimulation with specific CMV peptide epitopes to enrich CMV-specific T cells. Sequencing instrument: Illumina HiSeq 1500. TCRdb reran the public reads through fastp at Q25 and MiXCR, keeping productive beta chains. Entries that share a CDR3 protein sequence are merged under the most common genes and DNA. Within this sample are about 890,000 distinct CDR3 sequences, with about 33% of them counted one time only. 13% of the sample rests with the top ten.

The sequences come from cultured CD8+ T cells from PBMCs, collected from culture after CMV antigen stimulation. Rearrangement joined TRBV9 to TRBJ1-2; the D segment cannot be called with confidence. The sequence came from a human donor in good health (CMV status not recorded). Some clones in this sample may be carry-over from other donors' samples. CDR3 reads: CASSVEGREELYGYTF. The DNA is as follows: TGTGCCAGCAGCGTAGAGGGAAGAGAAGAGCTCTATGGCTACACCTTC.